This T cell receptor (beta chain) was retrieved from a study of cytomegalovirus exposure and HLA in healthy donors. Germline lookup yields CDR1 LGHNA and CDR2 YNFKEQ. The V gene end was trimmed by 7 bases and the J gene end by 6 bases; junction bases not matched to a gene: 10. There are 15 residues in the CDR3. Study-wide results and limits: Presence/absence analysis assumed near-uniform sequencing depth across donors. A link between a missense DCLRE1C variant and TCR beta V- and J-gene trimming emerged from a later analysis. There were some public TCRs occurring in many donors, but most TCR sequences were rare.

About this clone: Its antigen is unidentified.

The primer mix had 60 Vbeta and 13 Jbeta primers. The table came from immunoSEQ multiplex PCR; TCRdb's copy has only in-frame clones and leaves some out. The sample includes tens of thousands of clones, roughly 70% of them seen just once. This chain joins TRBV4-2 and TRBJ1-2; 11 positions agree with TRBD1. The source of this sequence is a man in his fifties in good health and CMV-seronegative. The source material was PBMCs. The CDR3 coding sequence is TGTGCCAGCACCACACGGACAGGGGGCCGCGATGGCTACACCTTC. It yields the protein CASTTRTGGRDGYTF.